This T cell receptor (beta chain) derives from a study of OX40 agonist ivuxolimab in advanced cancers. Study-wide findings and caveats: Among patients with partial responses at 0.1-3.0 mg/kg, clonal expansion was among the lowest. Normalized T-cell clonal expansion was also low in a subset of nonresponders. In CD8+ T cells, expanded clones were on average more numerous than in CD4+.

Concerning this clone itself: Its matching antigen is unknown.

Generated by immunoSEQ multiplex PCR, the TCRdb table keeps only in-frame clones and is missing some. The sample includes about 84,000 clones, nearly 95% seen only once; the top ten take around 10%. The V gene's germline CDR1 is SGDLS and CDR2 YYNGEE. V was clipped by 0 bases and J by 4 bases, with 10 bases between them. This CDR3 contains 14 residues. Systemic immunosuppression or autoimmune disease history was grounds to exclude patients. The TCR originated in an adult with an advanced solid tumor such as melanoma, head and neck, liver or kidney cancer. This chain uses TRBV9 with TRBJ1-1; D call uncertain. Sequences were derived from CD4+ or CD8+ T cells sorted from blood, sampled in a trial of the OX40 agonist ivuxolimab. This chain's CDR3 is CASSVGGLSTEAFF. The CDR3 DNA reads as TGTGCCAGCAGCGTAGGGGGTCTTTCCACTGAAGCTTTCTTT.